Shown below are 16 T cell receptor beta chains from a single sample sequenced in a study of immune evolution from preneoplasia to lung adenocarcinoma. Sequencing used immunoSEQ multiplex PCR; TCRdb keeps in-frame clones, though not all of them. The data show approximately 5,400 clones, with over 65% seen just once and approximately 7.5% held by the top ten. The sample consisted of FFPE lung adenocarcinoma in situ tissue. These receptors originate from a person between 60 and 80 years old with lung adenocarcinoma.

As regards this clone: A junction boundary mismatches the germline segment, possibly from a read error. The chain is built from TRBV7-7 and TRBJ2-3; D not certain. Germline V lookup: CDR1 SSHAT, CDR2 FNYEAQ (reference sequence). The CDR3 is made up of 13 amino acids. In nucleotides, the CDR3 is TGTGCTAGCAGCACCGACCTTCTGGATACGCAGTATTTT. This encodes CASSTDLLDTQYF.

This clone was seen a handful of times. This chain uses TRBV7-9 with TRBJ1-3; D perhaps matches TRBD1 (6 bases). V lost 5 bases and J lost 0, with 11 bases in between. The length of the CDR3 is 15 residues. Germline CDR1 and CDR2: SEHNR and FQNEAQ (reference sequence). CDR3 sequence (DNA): TGTGCCAGCAGCCCTCAGACAGGCTCTGGAAACACCATATATTTT. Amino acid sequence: CASSPQTGSGNTIYF. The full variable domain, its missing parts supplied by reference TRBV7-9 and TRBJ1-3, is DTGVSQNPRHKITKRGQNVTFRCDPISEHNRLYWYRQTLGQGPEFLTYFQNEAQLEKSRLLSDRFSAERPKGSFSTLEIQRTEQGDSAMYLCASSPQTGSGNTIYFGEGSWLTVV.

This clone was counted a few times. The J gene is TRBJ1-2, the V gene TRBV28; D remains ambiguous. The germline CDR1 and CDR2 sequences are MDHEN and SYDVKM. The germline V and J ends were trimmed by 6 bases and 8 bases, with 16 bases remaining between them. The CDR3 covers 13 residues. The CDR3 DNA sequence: TGTGCCAGCAGGTCCGCCAGTGGCTTCGGCTACACCTTC. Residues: CASRSASGFGYTF.

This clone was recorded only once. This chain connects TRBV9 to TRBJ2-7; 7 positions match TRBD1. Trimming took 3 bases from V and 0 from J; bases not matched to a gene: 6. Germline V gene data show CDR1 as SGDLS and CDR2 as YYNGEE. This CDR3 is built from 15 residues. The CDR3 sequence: CASSATGTDSYEQYF. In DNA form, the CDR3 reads TGTGCCAGCAGCGCTACCGGGACAGACTCCTACGAGCAGTACTTC.

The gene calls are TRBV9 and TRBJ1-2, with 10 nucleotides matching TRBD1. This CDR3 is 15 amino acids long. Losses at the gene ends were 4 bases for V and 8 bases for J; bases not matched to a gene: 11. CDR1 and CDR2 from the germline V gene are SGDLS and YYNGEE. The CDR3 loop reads CASSLLGTGATGYTF. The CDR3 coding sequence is TGTGCCAGCAGCTTACTTGGGACAGGGGCTACGGGCTACACCTTC.

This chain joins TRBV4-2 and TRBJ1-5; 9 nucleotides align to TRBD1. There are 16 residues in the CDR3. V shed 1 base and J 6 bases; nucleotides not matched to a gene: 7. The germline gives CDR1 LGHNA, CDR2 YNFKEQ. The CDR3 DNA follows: TGTGCCAGCAGCCAAGGGACAGGGGCGGGGGGTCAGCCCCAGCATTTT. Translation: CASSQGTGAGGQPQHF.

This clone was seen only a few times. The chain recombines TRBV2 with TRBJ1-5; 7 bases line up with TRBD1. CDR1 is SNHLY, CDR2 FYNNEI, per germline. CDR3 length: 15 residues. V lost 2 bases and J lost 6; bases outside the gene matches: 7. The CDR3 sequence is CASSEIRTGGQPQHF. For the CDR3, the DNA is TGTGCCAGCAGTGAAATCAGGACAGGAGGTCAGCCCCAGCATTTT.

In nucleotides, the CDR3 is TGTGCCAGCAGCCTGGCGCAGGGGGGCACAGATACGCAGTATTTT. This gives the protein CASSLAQGGTDTQYF. The chain is built from TRBV5-5 and TRBJ2-3; 7 nucleotides align to TRBD1. The CDR3 spans 15 residues. CDR1 and CDR2 from the germline V gene are SGHKS and YYEKEE (reference sequence). J was trimmed by 1 base and V by 4 bases; bases with no gene match: 6.

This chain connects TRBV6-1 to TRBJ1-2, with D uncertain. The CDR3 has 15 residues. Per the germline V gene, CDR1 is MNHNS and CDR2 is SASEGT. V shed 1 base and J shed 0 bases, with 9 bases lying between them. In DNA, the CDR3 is TGTGCCAGCAGTGAAGTTTTTGAGGCTAACTATGGCTACACCTTC. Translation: CASSEVFEANYGYTF.

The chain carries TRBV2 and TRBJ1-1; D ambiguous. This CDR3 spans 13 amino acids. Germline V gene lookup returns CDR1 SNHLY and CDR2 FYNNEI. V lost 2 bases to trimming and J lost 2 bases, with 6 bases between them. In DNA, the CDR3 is TGTGCCAGCAGTGAACAAGTCAACACTGAAGCTTTCTTT. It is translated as CASSEQVNTEAFF.

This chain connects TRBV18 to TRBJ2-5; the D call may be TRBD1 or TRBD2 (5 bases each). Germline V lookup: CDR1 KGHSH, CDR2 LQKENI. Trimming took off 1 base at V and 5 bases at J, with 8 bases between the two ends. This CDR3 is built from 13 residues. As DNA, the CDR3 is TGTGCCAGCTCACCACGGGACGCGGAGACCCAGTACTTC. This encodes CASSPRDAETQYF. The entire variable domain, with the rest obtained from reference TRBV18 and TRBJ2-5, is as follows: NAGVMQNPRHLVRRRGQEARLRCSPMKGHSHVYWYRQLPEEGLKFMVYLQKENIIDESGMPKERFSAEFPKEGPSILRIQQVVRGDSAAYFCASSPRDAETQYFGPGTRLLVL.

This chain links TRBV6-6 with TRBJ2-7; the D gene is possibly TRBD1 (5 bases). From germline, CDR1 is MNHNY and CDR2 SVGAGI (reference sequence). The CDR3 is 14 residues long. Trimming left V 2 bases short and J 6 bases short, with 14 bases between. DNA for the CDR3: TGTGCCAGCAGTTACGCTCCAGGGTCTGCCGAGCAGTACTTC. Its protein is CASSYAPGSAEQYF.

The CDR3, as DNA: TGTGCCATCAGTGAGTCGGATTCACCCCTCCACTTT. Residues: CAISESDSPLHF. J is TRBJ1-6 and V is TRBV10-3; D unresolved. Deletions cut 0 bases from V and 8 bases from J, with 2 bases between. From germline, CDR1 is ENHRY and CDR2 SYGVKD. This CDR3 comprises 12 residues.

DNA of the CDR3: TGTGCCAGCAGCCCTTGGGGTCTGGGACGAAACACTGAAGCTTTCTTT. It is translated as CASSPWGLGRNTEAFF. This rearrangement joins TRBV5-8 to TRBJ1-1; TRBD1 might be the D (5 bases). V was clipped by 4 bases and J by 2 bases, with 18 bases between them. CDR1 SGHTS and CDR2 YDEGEE come from the germline V gene. CDR3 size: 16 residues.

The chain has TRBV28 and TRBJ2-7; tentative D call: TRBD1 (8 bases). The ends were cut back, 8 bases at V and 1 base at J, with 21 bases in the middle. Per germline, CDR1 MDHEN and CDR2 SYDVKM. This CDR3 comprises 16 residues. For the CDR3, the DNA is TGTGCCAGCCAAGAGGGGGGGGACAGGCGTTCCTACGAGCAGTACTTC. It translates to CASQEGGDRRSYEQYF.

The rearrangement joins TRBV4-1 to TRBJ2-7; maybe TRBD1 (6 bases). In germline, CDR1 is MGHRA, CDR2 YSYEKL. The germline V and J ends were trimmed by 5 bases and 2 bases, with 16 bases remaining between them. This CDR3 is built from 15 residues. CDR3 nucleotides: TGCGCCAGCAGCTATCAGACAGGCATAACCTACGAGCAGTACTTC. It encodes CASSYQTGITYEQYF.